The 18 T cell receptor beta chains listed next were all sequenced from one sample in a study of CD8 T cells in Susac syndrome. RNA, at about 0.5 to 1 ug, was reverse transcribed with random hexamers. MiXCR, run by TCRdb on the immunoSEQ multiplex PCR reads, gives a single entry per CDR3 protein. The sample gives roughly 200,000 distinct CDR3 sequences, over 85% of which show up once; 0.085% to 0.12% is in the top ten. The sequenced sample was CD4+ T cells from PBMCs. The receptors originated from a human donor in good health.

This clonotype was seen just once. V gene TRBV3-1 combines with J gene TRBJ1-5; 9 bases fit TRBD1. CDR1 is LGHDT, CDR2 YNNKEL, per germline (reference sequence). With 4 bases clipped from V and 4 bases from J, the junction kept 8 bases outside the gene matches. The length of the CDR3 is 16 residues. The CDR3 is CASSPHDRGGNQPQHF. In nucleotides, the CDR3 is TGTGCCAGCAGCCCACACGACAGGGGGGGAAATCAGCCCCAGCATTTT. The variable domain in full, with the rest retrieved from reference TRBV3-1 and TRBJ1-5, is DTAVSQTPKYLVTQMGNDKSIKCEQNLGHDTMYWYKQDSKKFLKIMFSYNNKELIINETVPNRFSPKSPDKAHLNLHINSLELGDSAVYFCASSPHDRGGNQPQHFGDGTRLSIL.

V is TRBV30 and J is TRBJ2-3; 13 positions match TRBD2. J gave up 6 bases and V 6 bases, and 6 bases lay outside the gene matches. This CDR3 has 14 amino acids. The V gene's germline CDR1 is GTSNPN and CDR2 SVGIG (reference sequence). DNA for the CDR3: TGTGCCTGCTCAACTAGCGGGAGGGGGGATACGCAGTATTTT. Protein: CACSTSGRGDTQYF.

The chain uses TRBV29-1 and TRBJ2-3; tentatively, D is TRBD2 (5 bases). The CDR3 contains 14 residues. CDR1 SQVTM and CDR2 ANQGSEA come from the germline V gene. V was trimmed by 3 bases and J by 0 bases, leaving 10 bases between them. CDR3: CSVERVDSTDTQYF. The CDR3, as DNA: TGCAGCGTTGAGCGGGTTGATAGCACAGATACGCAGTATTTT.

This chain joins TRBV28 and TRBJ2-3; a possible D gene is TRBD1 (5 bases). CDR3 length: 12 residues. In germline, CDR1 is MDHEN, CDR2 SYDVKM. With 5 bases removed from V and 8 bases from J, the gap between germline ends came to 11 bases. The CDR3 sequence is CASSLRGRTQYF. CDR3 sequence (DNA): TGTGCCAGCAGTCTTAGGGGTCGTACGCAGTATTTT. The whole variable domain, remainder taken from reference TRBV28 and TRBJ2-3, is DVKVTQSSRYLVKRTGEKVFLECVQDMDHENMFWYRQDPGLGLRLIYFSYDVKMKEKGDIPEGYSVSREKKERFSLILESASTNQTSMYLCASSLRGRTQYFGPGTRLTVL.

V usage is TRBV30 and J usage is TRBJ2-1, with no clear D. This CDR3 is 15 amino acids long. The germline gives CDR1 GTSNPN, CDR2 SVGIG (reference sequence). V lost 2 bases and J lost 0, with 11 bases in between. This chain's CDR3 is CAWSKTISSYNEQFF. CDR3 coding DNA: TGTGCCTGGAGTAAAACGATTAGCTCCTACAATGAGCAGTTCTTC.

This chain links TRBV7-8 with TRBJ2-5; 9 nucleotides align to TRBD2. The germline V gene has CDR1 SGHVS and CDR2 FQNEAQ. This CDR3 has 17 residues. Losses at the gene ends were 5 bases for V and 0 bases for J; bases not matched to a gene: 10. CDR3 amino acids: CASSEQPGLADQETQYF. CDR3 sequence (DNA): TGTGCCAGCAGCGAACAACCGGGACTAGCAGACCAAGAGACCCAGTACTTC.

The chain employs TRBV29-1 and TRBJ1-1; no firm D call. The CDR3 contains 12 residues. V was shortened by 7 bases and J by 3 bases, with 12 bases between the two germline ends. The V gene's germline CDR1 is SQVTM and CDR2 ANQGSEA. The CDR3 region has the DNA TGCAGCGCTCATAACCAATACACTGAAGCTTTCTTT. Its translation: CSAHNQYTEAFF.

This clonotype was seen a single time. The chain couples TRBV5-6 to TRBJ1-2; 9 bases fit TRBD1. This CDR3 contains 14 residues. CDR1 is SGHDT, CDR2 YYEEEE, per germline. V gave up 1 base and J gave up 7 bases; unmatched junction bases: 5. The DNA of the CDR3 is TGTGCCAGCAGCTTGAACAGGGGGCTAGGTGGCTACACCTTC. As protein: CASSLNRGLGGYTF. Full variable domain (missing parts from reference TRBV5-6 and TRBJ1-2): DAGVTQSPTHLIKTRGQQVTLRCSPKSGHDTVSWYQQALGQGPQFIFQYYEEEERQRGNFPDRFSGHQFPNYSSELNVNALLLGDSALYLCASSLNRGLGGYTFGSGTRLTVV.

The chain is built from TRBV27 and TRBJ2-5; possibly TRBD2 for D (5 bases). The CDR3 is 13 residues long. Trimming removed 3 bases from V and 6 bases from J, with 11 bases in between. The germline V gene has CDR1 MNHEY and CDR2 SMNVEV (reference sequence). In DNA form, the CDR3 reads TGTGCCAGCAGTTTTAGTGGGAGACAGACCCAGTACTTC. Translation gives CASSFSGRQTQYF.

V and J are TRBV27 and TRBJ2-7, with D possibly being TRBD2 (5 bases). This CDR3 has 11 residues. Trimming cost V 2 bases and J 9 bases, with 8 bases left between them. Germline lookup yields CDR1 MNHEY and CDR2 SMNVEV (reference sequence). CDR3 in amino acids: CASSLDRGQYF. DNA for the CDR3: TGTGCCAGCAGTTTAGACCGGGGGCAGTACTTC.

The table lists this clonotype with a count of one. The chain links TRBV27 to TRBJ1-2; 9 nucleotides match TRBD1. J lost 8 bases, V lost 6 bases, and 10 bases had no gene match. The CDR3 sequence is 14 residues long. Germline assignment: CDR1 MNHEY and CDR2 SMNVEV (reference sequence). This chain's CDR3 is CASRPTGQGRGYTF. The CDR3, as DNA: TGTGCCAGCAGACCAACAGGACAGGGGAGAGGCTACACCTTC.

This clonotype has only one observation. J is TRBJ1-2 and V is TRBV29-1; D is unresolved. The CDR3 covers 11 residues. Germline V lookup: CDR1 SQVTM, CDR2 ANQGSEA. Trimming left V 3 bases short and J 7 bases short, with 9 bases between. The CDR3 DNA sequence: TGCAGCGTTGACGAACAAGGTGGCTACACCTTC. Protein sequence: CSVDEQGGYTF.

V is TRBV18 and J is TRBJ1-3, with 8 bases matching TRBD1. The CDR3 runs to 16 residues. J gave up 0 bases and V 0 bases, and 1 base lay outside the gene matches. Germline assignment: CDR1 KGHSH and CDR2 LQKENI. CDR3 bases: TGTGCCAGCTCACCACCGGGACAGGTCTCTGGAAACACCATATATTTT. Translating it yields CASSPPGQVSGNTIYF.

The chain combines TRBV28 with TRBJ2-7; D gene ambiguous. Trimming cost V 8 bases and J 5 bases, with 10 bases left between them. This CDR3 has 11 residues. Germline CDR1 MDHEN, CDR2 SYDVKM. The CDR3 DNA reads TGTGCCAGCTCCAAGTTAGACGAGCAGTACTTC. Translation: CASSKLDEQYF.

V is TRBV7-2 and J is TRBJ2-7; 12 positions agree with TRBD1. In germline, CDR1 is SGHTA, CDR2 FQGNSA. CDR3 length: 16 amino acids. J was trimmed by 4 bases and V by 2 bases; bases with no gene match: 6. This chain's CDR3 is CASSLPWDRGQYEQYF. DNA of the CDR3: TGTGCCAGCAGCTTACCCTGGGACAGGGGGCAGTACGAGCAGTACTTC.

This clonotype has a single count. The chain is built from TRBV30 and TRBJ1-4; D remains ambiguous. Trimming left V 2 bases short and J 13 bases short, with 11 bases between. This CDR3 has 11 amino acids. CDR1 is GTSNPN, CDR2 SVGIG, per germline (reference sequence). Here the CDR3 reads CAWSYTERLFF. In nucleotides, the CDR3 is TGTGCCTGGAGTTATACCGAGCGACTGTTTTTT.

CDR3 sequence reads: CASRTSGLAGKETQYF. The CDR3 DNA sequence: TGTGCCAGCAGGACATCGGGACTAGCGGGAAAAGAGACCCAGTACTTC. The chain couples TRBV5-4 to TRBJ2-5; TRBD2 aligns across 13 bases. V shed 5 bases, J shed 3 bases, and the junction held 7 bases outside the gene matches. CDR3 length equals 16 residues. Per the germline V gene, CDR1 is SGHNT and CDR2 is YYREEE (reference sequence).

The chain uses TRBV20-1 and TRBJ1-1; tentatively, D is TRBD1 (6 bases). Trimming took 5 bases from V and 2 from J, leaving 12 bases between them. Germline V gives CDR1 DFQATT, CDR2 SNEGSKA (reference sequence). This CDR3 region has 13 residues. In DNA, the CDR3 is TGCAGTGCTCCGACAGGCAGAAACACTGAAGCTTTCTTT. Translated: CSAPTGRNTEAFF.